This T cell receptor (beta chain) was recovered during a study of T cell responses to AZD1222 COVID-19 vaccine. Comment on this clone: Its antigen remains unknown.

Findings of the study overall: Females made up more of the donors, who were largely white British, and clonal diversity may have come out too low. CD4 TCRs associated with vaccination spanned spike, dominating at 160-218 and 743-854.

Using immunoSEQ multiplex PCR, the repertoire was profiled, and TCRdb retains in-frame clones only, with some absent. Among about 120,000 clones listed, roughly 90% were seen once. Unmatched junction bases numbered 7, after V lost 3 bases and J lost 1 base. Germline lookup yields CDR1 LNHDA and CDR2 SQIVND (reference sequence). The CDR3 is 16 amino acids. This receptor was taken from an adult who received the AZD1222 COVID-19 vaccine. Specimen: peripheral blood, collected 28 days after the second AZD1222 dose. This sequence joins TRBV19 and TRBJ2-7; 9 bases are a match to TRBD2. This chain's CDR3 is CASSILAGARSYEQYF. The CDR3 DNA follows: TGTGCCAGTAGTATCTTAGCGGGGGCACGTTCCTACGAGCAGTACTTC.